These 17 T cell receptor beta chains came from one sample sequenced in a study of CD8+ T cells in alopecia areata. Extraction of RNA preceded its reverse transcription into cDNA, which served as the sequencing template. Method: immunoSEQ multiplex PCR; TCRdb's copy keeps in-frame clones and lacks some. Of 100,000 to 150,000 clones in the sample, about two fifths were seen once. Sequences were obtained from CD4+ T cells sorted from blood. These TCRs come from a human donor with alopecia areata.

CDR3 coding DNA: TGTGCCAGCAGCCACGCTGGGAGGGGAGAGACCCAGTACTTC. Translating gives CASSHAGRGETQYF. The chain has TRBV7-9 and TRBJ2-5; TRBD2 matches 7 bases. Germline V gene lookup returns CDR1 SEHNR and CDR2 FQNEAQ (reference sequence). The V and J ends lost 5 bases and 4 bases, in that order; junction bases with no gene match: 7. The CDR3 covers 14 residues.

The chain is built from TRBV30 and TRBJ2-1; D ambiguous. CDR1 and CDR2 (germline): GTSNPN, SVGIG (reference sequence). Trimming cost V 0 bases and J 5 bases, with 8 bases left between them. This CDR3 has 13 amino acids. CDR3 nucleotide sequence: TGTGCCTGGAGTGTAGGCCTAGACAATGAGCAGTTCTTC. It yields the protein CAWSVGLDNEQFF. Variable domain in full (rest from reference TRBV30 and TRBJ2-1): SQTIHQWPATLVQPVGSPLSLECTVEGTSNPNLYWYRQAAGRGLQLLFYSVGIGQISSEVPQNLSASRPQDRQFILSSKKLLLSDSGFYLCAWSVGLDNEQFFGPGTRLTVL.

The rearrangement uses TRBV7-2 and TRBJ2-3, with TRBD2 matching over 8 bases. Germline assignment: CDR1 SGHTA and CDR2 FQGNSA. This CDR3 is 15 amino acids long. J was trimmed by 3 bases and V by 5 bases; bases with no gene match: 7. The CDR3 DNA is TGTGCCAGCAGCACCCGACTAGCGAAGACAGATACGCAGTATTTT. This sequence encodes CASSTRLAKTDTQYF.

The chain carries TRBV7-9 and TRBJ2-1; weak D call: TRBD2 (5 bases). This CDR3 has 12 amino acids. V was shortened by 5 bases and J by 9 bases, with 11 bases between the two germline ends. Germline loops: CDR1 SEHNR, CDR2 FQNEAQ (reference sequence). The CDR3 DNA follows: TGTGCCAGCAGCGCGGCGGGCAGTGAGCAGTTCTTC. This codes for CASSAAGSEQFF. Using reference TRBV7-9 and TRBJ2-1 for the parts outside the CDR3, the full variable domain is DTGVSQNPRHKITKRGQNVTFRCDPISEHNRLYWYRQTLGQGPEFLTYFQNEAQLEKSRLLSDRFSAERPKGSFSTLEIQRTEQGDSAMYLCASSAAGSEQFFGPGTRLTVL.

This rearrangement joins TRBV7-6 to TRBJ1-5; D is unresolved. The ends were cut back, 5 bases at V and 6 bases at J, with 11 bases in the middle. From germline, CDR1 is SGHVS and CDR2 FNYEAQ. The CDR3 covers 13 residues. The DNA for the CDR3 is TGTGCCAGCAGCATTAGCCGGGGTCAGCCCCAGCATTTT. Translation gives CASSISRGQPQHF.

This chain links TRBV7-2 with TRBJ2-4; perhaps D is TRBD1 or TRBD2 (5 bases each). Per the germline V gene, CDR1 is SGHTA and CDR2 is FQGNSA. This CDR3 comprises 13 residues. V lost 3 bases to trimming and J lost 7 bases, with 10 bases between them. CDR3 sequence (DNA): TGTGCCAGCAGCTTCGGGACCTCGAACATTCAGTACTTC. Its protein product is CASSFGTSNIQYF.

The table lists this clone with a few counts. CDR3 loop: CSANGQGGGEQYF. The CDR3 DNA reads as TGCAGCGCCAACGGACAGGGGGGAGGCGAGCAGTACTTC. This sequence joins TRBV29-1 and TRBJ2-7, with TRBD1 matching over 10 bases. The CDR3 has 13 amino acids. CDR1 SQVTM and CDR2 ANQGSEA come from the germline V gene. The ends lost 7 bases at V and 6 bases at J; junction bases unmatched: 9.

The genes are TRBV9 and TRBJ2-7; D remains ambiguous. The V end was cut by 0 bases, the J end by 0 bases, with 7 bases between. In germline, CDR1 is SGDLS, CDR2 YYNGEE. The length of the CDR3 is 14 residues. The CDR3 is CASSVDAFSYEQYF. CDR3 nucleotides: TGTGCCAGCAGCGTAGACGCCTTCTCCTACGAGCAGTACTTC.

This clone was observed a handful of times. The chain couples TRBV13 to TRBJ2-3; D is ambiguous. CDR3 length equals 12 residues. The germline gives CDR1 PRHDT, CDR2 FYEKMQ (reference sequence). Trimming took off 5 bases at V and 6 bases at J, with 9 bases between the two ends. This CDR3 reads CASSDRYDTQYF. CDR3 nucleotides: TGTGCCAGCAGCGACCGCTACGATACGCAGTATTTT.

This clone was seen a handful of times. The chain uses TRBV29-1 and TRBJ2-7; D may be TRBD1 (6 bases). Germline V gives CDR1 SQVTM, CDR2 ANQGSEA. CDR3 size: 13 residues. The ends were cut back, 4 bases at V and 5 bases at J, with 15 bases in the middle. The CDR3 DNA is TGCAGCGTTGCCCCTAGGGGGTCCGACGAGCAGTACTTC. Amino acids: CSVAPRGSDEQYF.

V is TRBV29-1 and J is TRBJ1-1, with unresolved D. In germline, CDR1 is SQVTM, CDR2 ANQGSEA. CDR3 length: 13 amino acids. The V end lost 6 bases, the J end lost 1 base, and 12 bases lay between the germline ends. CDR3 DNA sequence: TGCAGCGTAGCCTACAACGAGAACACTGAAGCTTTCTTT. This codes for CSVAYNENTEAFF. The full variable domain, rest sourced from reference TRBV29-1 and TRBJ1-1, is SAVISQKPSRDICQRGTSLTIQCQVDSQVTMMFWYRQQPGQSLTLIATANQGSEATYESGFVIDKFPISRPNLTFSTLTVSNMSPEDSSIYLCSVAYNENTEAFFGQGTRLTVV.

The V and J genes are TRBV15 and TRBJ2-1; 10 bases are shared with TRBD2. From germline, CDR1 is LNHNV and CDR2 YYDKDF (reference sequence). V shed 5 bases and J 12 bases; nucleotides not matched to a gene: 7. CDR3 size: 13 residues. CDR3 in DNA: TGTGCCACCAGCTACCTAGCGGGAGCCGCGCAGTTCTTC. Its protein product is CATSYLAGAAQFF. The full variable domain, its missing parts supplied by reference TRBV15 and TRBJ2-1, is DAMVIQNPRYQVTQFGKPVTLSCSQTLNHNVMYWYQQKSSQAPKLLFHYYDKDFNNEADTPDNFQSRRPNTSFCFLDIRSPGLGDTAMYLCATSYLAGAAQFFGPGTRLTVL.

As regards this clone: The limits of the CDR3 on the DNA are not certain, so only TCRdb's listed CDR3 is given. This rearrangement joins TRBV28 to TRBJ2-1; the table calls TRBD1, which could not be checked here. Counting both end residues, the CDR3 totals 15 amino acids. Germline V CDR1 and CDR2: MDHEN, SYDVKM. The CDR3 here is CASSSSGQGHNEQFF.

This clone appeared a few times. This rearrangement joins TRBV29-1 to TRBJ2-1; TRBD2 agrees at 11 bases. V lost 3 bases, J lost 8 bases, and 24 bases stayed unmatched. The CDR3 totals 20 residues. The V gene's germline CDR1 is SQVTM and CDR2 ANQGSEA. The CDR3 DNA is TGCAGCGTTGAGCGAATATCCGGGACTAGCGGAATTATCCCCGGGGATGAGCAGTTCTTC. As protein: CSVERISGTSGIIPGDEQFF.

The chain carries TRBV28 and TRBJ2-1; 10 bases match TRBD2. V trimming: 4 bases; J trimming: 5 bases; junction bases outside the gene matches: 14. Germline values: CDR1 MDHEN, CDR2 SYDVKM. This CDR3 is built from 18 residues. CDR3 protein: CASSSPAAGGKGNNEQFF. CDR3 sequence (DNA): TGTGCCAGCAGTTCCCCTGCAGCGGGAGGGAAGGGCAACAATGAGCAGTTCTTC.

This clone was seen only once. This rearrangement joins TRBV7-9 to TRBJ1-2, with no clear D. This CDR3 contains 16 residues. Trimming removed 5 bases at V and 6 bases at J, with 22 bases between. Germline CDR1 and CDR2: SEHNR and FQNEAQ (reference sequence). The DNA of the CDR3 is TGTGCCAGCAGCCCCAACTACCGACCCGACGAGAATGGCTACACCTTC. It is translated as CASSPNYRPDENGYTF.

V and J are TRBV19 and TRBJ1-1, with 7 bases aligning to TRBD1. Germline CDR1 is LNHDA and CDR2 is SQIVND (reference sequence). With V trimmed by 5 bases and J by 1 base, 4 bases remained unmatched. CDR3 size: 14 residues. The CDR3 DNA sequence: TGTGCCAGTAGTTCCGGGACAGAGAACACTGAAGCTTTCTTT. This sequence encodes CASSSGTENTEAFF. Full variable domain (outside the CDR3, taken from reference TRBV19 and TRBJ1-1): DGGITQSPKYLFRKEGQNVTLSCEQNLNHDAMYWYRQDPGQGLRLIYYSQIVNDFQKGDIAEGYSVSREKKESFPLTVTSAQKNPTAFYLCASSSGTENTEAFFGQGTRLTVV.